This T cell receptor (beta chain) originates from a study of T-cell reconstitution after alpha-beta-depleted transplantation in children. CDR3 size: 14 residues. V was pared by 3 bases and J by 0 bases, with 8 bases between. Preparation of the TCRbeta library was carried out with unique molecular identifiers. TCRdb reanalysed the PCR reads using MiXCR and keeps one entry per CDR3 protein. Of about 600,000 distinct CDR3 sequences listed, 20% to 25% were seen once; the top ten hold roughly 13%. As to this clonotype: Its antigen is undetermined.

The study, taken as a whole, reports: From surviving recipient T cells and thymic progenitors came the high day-60 TCRbeta diversity observed in some patients. It was newly produced T cells that mostly accounted for T-cell counts and diversity one year after transplant. In patients about two months after transplant, alpha-beta T cells reportedly arose from several hundred expanded graft clones.

The source is a boy in the first two years of life who had a stem cell transplant for acute myeloid leukemia, so the T cells may come from the graft donor. The gene calls are TRBV12-3 or TRBV12-4 and TRBJ2-5, with D perhaps TRBD2 (5 bases). Sequenced material: PBMCs, mostly from graft donor cells, taken 360 days after TCRalphabeta/CD19-depleted stem cell transplant. CDR3 bases: TGTGCCAGCAGTTTTTCGGGGAACCAAGAGACCCAGTACTTC. It is translated as CASSFSGNQETQYF.